This TCR beta chain originates from a study of beta chain features in type 1 diabetes listed by TCRdb under 2018. In terms of the full investigation: Mean age, gender distribution, total cell number and subset yield did not differ between patients and healthy donors. Across all samples, 107,917,701 sorted cells were examined, and cell number per subset correlated strongly with RNA yield. In the study, TCRB repertoires of sorted circulating CD4+ T cell subsets from recently diagnosed type 1 diabetes patients were compared with those of matched healthy donors. Naive and central memory subsets were obtained from all 28 donors, but regulatory and stem cell-like memory subsets were isolated from only 8 patients and about 8 healthy donors.

To note about this clone: The antigen it binds to is not known. Per-nucleotide qualities are absent, and no much larger clonotype sits a single base away.

Each donor gave one peripheral blood draw, averaging approximately 120 mL, which was collected into heparinised tubes. Naive, central memory, regulatory and stem cell-like memory CD4+ T cells were sorted on a BD FACSAria II using a panel including CD45RO, CCR7, CD25, CD127, CD95 and CD27. All sorted populations exceeded 95% purity. PBMCs were isolated immediately by Lymphoprep density gradient centrifugation and stained directly without culture. So that batch effects would be minimized, each experiment stained and sorted samples in pairs, pairing one healthy donor with one patient. The entire isolated RNA was reverse transcribed using the High Capacity cDNA Reverse Transcription Kit, and thus expressed TCRB transcripts were sequenced. Deep immunoSEQ sequencing was applied to naive, central memory and regulatory T cell samples, giving an average of roughly 3.5 million total reads per sample. After sorted cells were lysed in RLT buffer, RNA was extracted with DNase-treated RNeasy Micro or Mini kits, with the choice depending on cell number. To prevent cross-contamination, each cell subset was processed individually, whereas patient and healthy donor samples were processed jointly. TCRB sequences were amplified from cDNA with the immunoSEQ multiplex PCR, producing 87-bp fragments spanning the CDR3 region. Sequencing of the amplicons was performed on the Illumina HiSeq platform. For the original study's pipeline: PCR bias was corrected computationally using synthetic template baselines, and reads within Hamming distance 2 were collapsed, with unmergeable singletons discarded. Reads were aligned to IMGT to assign V, D and J genes, CDR3 length, and insertions or deletions at six rearrangement sites. Within each subset, clonotype counts were normalized to sorted cell number, and only after that were true diversity and Gini coefficients computed with the tcR R package. Repertoire sharing was quantified using the overlap coefficient calculated on TCRB nucleotide sequences. This immuneACCESS table, as held by TCRdb, lists in-frame sequences with V and J called but not all clones. Of the missing ones, under half trace to an unresolved V gene in checked studies; the others have no known cause. V and J calls and clone size are those listed in that table; D and trimming were worked out from the DNA. The sample table lists around 300,000 clones, approximately 8.1% of them with a count of one. Of the sample, more than 0.9% is held by the ten largest clones.

Study-wide findings and limitations: Type 1 diabetes patients showed a moderate but significant shortening of TCRB CDR3 length in all four CD4+ subsets. Naive, central memory and regulatory TCRB repertoires appeared to be more similar among patients than among healthy donors. Because cDNA was sequenced instead of genomic DNA, activated cells with high expression could be over-represented, although the groups did not differ in activation or CD3 levels. Because the HLA sub-analyses included only small numbers of individuals, any influence of HLA type on TCRB rearrangement was left unresolved. Shorter templates might be favored by PCR, yet because patient and control samples were amplified and corrected together, any such skew would affect both groups equally. At VDJ recombination sites, patients with type 1 diabetes made fewer insertions and deleted more nucleotides, a pattern implying thymic rearrangement abnormalities.

V is shortened by 6 bases, J by 0 bases, and the region joining them spans 9 bases. There are 15 amino acids in the CDR3, from cysteine to phenylalanine inclusive. The CDR3 DNA has 45 bases and is translated from base 1. From the germline V gene, CDR1 is SNHLY and CDR2 is FYNNEI. The material sequenced was central memory CD4+ T cells from blood. The chain joins TRBV2 to TRBJ2-6; there is no confident call for the D gene. This TCR was sampled from a woman aged 18-29 years in good health. The CDR3 region reads CASRKEDSGANVLTF. In nucleotide form, the sequence is TGTGCCAGCAGGAAAGAGGACTCTGGGGCCAACGTCCTGACTTTC.